The 7 T cell receptor beta chains below all came from one sample that was sequenced in a study of T cells in tumors after PD-1 blockade (dated by TCRdb to between 2018 and 2020). The library was made by the immunoSEQ multiplex PCR assay. The table was pulled from immuneACCESS by TCRdb, which kept in-frame rearrangements only. Such tables lose some clones; where checked, under half of the loss comes from unresolved V genes, and the rest has no known cause. This sample holds more than 45,000 clones; around 85% were observed only once. The top ten clones comprise 8.7% of the sample. Sequenced here: PBMCs, sampled before anti-PD-1 therapy. The receptor source for this set is a human donor with advanced basal cell or squamous cell carcinoma (not recorded which).

V is TRBV6-5 and J is TRBJ2-7, with TRBD2 matching over 9 bases. Germline CDR1 and CDR2: MNHEY and SVGAGI. Unmatched junction bases numbered 11, after V lost 6 bases and J lost 11 bases. The CDR3 consists of 13 residues. The CDR3: CASRKGLAFEKYF. The CDR3 nucleotides read TGTGCCAGCAGAAAGGGACTAGCCTTCGAAAAGTACTTC.

V is TRBV2 and J is TRBJ1-2; D gene uncertain. V was trimmed by 6 bases and J by 6 bases, leaving 14 bases between them. This CDR3 comprises 13 residues. Germline V gives CDR1 SNHLY, CDR2 FYNNEI. The CDR3 DNA reads as TGTGCCAGCAGGGGTGGACGGACCAATGGCTACACCTTC. As protein: CASRGGRTNGYTF.

V usage is TRBV2 and J usage is TRBJ2-7; D is possibly TRBD2 (6 bases). Germline CDR1 is SNHLY and CDR2 is FYNNEI. This CDR3 contains 15 residues. V was clipped by 6 bases and J by 3 bases, with 18 bases between them. In DNA form, the CDR3 reads TGTGCCAGCAGGGAGGGCGGGCAGGGAATCTACGAGCAGTACTTC. Translating it yields CASREGGQGIYEQYF.

This chain connects TRBV5-1 to TRBJ2-1; TRBD2 agrees at 14 bases. Trimming removed 4 bases from V and 8 bases from J; junction bases left unmatched: 8. This CDR3 is 16 amino acids long. CDR1 is SGHRS and CDR2 is YFSETQ in the germline V gene. The CDR3, as DNA: TGCGCCAGCAGCCGGGGGACTAGCGGGGGAAAATATGAGCAGTTCTTC. It encodes CASSRGTSGGKYEQFF.

This chain connects TRBV19 to TRBJ1-2, with TRBD1 matching over 9 bases. V dropped 5 bases and J dropped 4; count of bases not matched to a gene: 8. CDR3 length equals 15 residues. Germline lookup yields CDR1 LNHDA and CDR2 SQIVND (reference sequence). DNA of the CDR3: TGTGCCAGTAGTTCGGGTGGGACAGGGAGCTATGGCTACACCTTC. As protein: CASSSGGTGSYGYTF. The whole variable domain, filled in from reference TRBV19 and TRBJ1-2, reads DGGITQSPKYLFRKEGQNVTLSCEQNLNHDAMYWYRQDPGQGLRLIYYSQIVNDFQKGDIAEGYSVSREKKESFPLTVTSAQKNPTAFYLCASSSGGTGSYGYTFGSGTRLTVV.

This clone has only one observation. The rearrangement joins TRBV9 to TRBJ2-5; weak D call: TRBD1 (5 bases). Trimming left V 3 bases short and J 4 bases short, with 16 bases between. The CDR3 consists of 15 residues. Germline V CDR1 and CDR2: SGDLS, YYNGEE. For the CDR3, the DNA is TGTGCCAGCAGCGCCTTTGAAGGGGTCTTAGAGACCCAGTACTTC. This gives the protein CASSAFEGVLETQYF.

V is TRBV5-5 and J is TRBJ2-7; D gene uncertain. V gave up 0 bases and J gave up 3 bases, with 10 bases separating them. The CDR3 runs 14 residues. Germline V gene sequence: CDR1 SGHKS, CDR2 YYEKEE (reference sequence). CDR3 bases: TGTGCCAGCAGCTTGGAGGCACACAGCTACGAGCAGTACTTC. Translation: CASSLEAHSYEQYF.